This TCR beta chain was sequenced in a study of control samples from healthy donors and cancer patients. This clone is a singleton in its sample. The method was immunoSEQ multiplex PCR; TCRdb's version includes in-frame clones alone and lacks a portion of them. The data show roughly 450,000 clones, 90% seen once. This CDR3 region has 15 residues. Per the germline V gene, CDR1 is MNHEY and CDR2 is SVGAGI. Trimming took 6 bases from V and 0 from J, leaving 14 bases between them. The source is a man aged 35 to 55 with head and neck cancer. Sequenced: PBMCs. The gene calls are TRBV6-5 and TRBJ1-1; the D is unclear. The CDR3 coding sequence is TGTGCCAGCAGGACCTGGAGCGACGTGAACACTGAAGCTTTCTTT. Protein: CASRTWSDVNTEAFF.